Listed below are T cell receptor beta chains from one sample, sequenced in a study of OX40 agonist ivuxolimab in advanced cancers. TCRdb's copy holds only in-frame clones and misses some; the assay was immunoSEQ multiplex PCR. The sample records tens of thousands of clones, approximately 86% being singletons. The source material was CD4+ or CD8+ T cells sorted from blood, sampled in a trial of the OX40 agonist ivuxolimab. These receptors came from an adult with an advanced solid tumor such as melanoma, head and neck, liver or kidney cancer. Both conserved end residues are part of each CDR3. A D gene is named only where the DNA matches it firmly. Rows give clone size only sometimes, using once, few, many, or a class for an expanded clone.

CDR3 length | clone size | D gene | J gene | V gene | CDR3 DNA | CDR3 protein
18 | NA | NA | TRBJ1-2 | TRBV7-9 | TGTGCCAGCAGCTTAGTGCGACGGCGCGCGGTACCTAACTATGGCTACACCTTC | CASSLVRRRAVPNYGYTF
14 | NA | NA | TRBJ1-6 | TRBV6-5 | TGTGCCAGCAGTCCGGGGCCTTTCGGTTCACCCCTCCACTTT | CASSPGPFGSPLHF
14 | NA | NA | TRBJ2-1 | TRBV7-9 | TGTGCCAGCAGCTTAGCGGGGGACTACAATGAGCAGTTCTTC | CASSLAGDYNEQFF
15 | NA | NA | TRBJ1-2 | TRBV19 | TGTGCCAGTAGTATGCAACCGCCGTACCTCTATGGCTACACCTTC | CASSMQPPYLYGYTF
13 | NA | NA | TRBJ1-1 | TRBV5-8 | TGTGCCAGCAGCTGGCAGAGGGACACTGAAGCTTTCTTT | CASSWQRDTEAFF
14 | NA | TRBD1 | TRBJ2-5 | TRBV28 | TGTGCCAGCAGTTTGGACAGGGGGCTTGAGACCCAGTACTTC | CASSLDRGLETQYF
13 | NA | TRBD2 | TRBJ2-7 | TRBV10-3 | TGTGCCATCAGTGAAAGGGACTACGGGGAGCAGTACTTC | CAISERDYGEQYF
14 | NA | NA | TRBJ2-7 | TRBV19 | TGTGCCAGTAGTACCTGGGCCCAATCCTACGAGCAGTACTTC | CASSTWAQSYEQYF
12 | NA | NA | TRBJ2-5 | TRBV5-6 | TGTGCCAGCAGCTTGGCTGGAGAGACCCAGTACTTC | CASSLAGETQYF
16 | NA | NA | TRBJ2-3 | TRBV6-4 | TGTGCCAGCAGTGAAGGGAACGGATCTAGCACAGATACGCAGTATTTT | CASSEGNGSSTDTQYF
13 | NA | NA | TRBJ2-5 | TRBV5-1 | TGCGCCAGCAGCTTAGGACGGCAGGAGACCCAGTACTTC | CASSLGRQETQYF
14 | NA | NA | TRBJ2-1 | TRBV6-5 | TGTGCCAGCAGTGCCAGCGGCGCCTACAATGAGCAGTTCTTC | CASSASGAYNEQFF
11 | few | NA | TRBJ1-6 | TRBV6-5 | TGTGCCAGCAGGGGTAATTCACCCCTCCACTTT | CASRGNSPLHF
17 | NA | TRBD2 | TRBJ2-1 | TRBV18 | TGTGCCAGCTCACCACCCGGACTAGCCAACTCCTACAATGAGCAGTTCTTC | CASSPPGLANSYNEQFF
15 | once | NA | TRBJ2-4 | TRBV5-1 | TGCGCCAGCAGCTTGGGGACATTAAATCAAAACATTCAGTACTTC | CASSLGTLNQNIQYF
15 | NA | NA | TRBJ2-1 | TRBV5-1 | TGCGCCAGCAGCTTGGAAGCGGTCGGGTACAATGAGCAGTTCTTC | CASSLEAVGYNEQFF
15 | NA | TRBD1 | TRBJ1-5 | TRBV28 | TGTGCCAGCAGGACCGACAGGGTTTTGGGACAGCCCCAGCATTTT | CASRTDRVLGQPQHF
14 | NA | TRBD1 | TRBJ1-1 | TRBV28 | TGTGCCAGCAGCCCAGGGGGATTTAGCACTGAAGCTTTCTTT | CASSPGGFSTEAFF
15 | once | NA | TRBJ2-1 | TRBV19 | TGTGCCAGTAGTATACAGAGCCAGACAGGAGGTGAGCAGTTCTTC | CASSIQSQTGGEQFF